Listed here are 9 T cell receptor beta chains from one sample, sequenced in a study of CD8+CD57+ T cells in acquired aplastic anemia. TCR beta VDJ and CDR3 profiles were obtained from a genomic DNA template. In TCRdb, the reads were re-called with MiXCR into one record per CDR3 protein. The sample lists roughly 300,000 distinct CDR3 sequences; approximately 55% were seen once. What was sequenced was sorted CD4+, CD8+, or CD8+CD57+ T cells (not recorded which) from PBMCs. The receptors come from a human donor with severe aplastic anemia or a healthy control (not recorded which).

J is TRBJ1-2 and V is TRBV7-8, with 8 bases matching TRBD1. The CDR3 runs 15 residues. Germline V gene lookup returns CDR1 SGHVS and CDR2 FQNEAQ. J gave up 7 bases and V 5 bases, and 12 bases lay outside the gene matches. This chain's CDR3 is CASSAARGRWGGYTF. CDR3 sequence (DNA): TGTGCCAGCAGCGCTGCCAGGGGGCGATGGGGTGGCTACACCTTC.

This chain uses TRBV10-1 with TRBJ2-1, with 9 bases aligning to TRBD2. This CDR3 is built from 15 residues. The germline V gene has CDR1 WNHNN and CDR2 SYGVQD (reference sequence). The ends lost 7 bases at V and 0 bases at J; junction bases unmatched: 4. The CDR3 loop reads CASKRLAASYNEQFF. In DNA, the CDR3 is TGCGCCAGCAAACGACTAGCGGCCTCCTACAATGAGCAGTTCTTC.

This clonotype showed up just a few times. This chain connects TRBV15 to TRBJ1-1, with 7 positions matching TRBD1. V shed 0 bases, J shed 3 bases, and the junction held 10 bases outside the gene matches. This CDR3 is 17 amino acids long. The germline gives CDR1 LNHNV, CDR2 YYDKDF (reference sequence). The CDR3 bases are TGTGCCACCAGCAGAGATCCCGAGGGGGCGGAGGACACTGAAGCTTTCTTT. Its translation: CATSRDPEGAEDTEAFF.

This chain uses TRBV2 with TRBJ1-6; D ambiguous. Germline V gene lookup returns CDR1 SNHLY and CDR2 FYNNEI. V lost 4 bases, J lost 2 bases, and 12 bases lay in between. The CDR3 spans 16 residues. The CDR3 is CASSGGVTPYNSPLHF. CDR3 coding DNA: TGTGCCAGCAGTGGTGGGGTCACACCCTATAATTCACCCCTCCACTTT.

In its sample, this clonotype was seen many times. The chain uses TRBV7-9 and TRBJ2-7; D perhaps matches TRBD1 (5 bases). In germline, CDR1 is SEHNR, CDR2 FQNEAQ (reference sequence). Trimming stripped 4 bases from V and 0 bases from J, with 13 bases between. The CDR3 consists of 15 residues. CDR3 nucleotides: TGTGCCAGCAGCTCCAGGGCCCTGAGCTCCTACGAGCAGTACTTC. Its protein is CASSSRALSSYEQYF.

Remarks on this clonotype: A much larger clone lies one base from this, so it may be a read error. The gene calls are TRBV6-1 and TRBJ1-1, with a weak D call TRBD1 (5 bases). Germline values: CDR1 MNHNS, CDR2 SASEGT. The CDR3 spans 15 residues. Trimming pared 4 bases from V and 3 bases from J, leaving 15 bases between. CDR3 sequence reads: CASSGCFRADTEAFF. CDR3 in DNA: TGTGCCAGCAGTGGTTGCTTCAGGGCCGACACTGAAGCTTTCTTT.

This chain links TRBV10-2 with TRBJ1-2, with D uncertain. CDR3 length equals 14 residues. V lost 3 bases to trimming and J lost 5 bases, with 13 bases between them. Per germline, CDR1 WSHSY and CDR2 SAAADI. The DNA for the CDR3 is TGCGCCAGCAGTGAAGGGCCAAGCTTGTATGGCTACACCTTC. Its protein product is CASSEGPSLYGYTF.

The chain combines TRBV20-1 with TRBJ1-4, with TRBD1 matching over 9 bases. The CDR3 has 15 amino acids. Unmatched junction bases numbered 5, after V lost 2 bases and J lost 4 bases. CDR1 is DFQATT, CDR2 SNEGSKA, per germline (reference sequence). CDR3 region: CSARKGTGFNEKLFF. The CDR3 DNA follows: TGCAGTGCTAGAAAAGGGACAGGGTTTAATGAAAAACTGTTTTTT.

V usage is TRBV7-2 and J usage is TRBJ2-3; D gene uncertain. The J call may be in error: the DNA end matches TRBJ1-5 better. Looked up from germline, CDR1 is SGHTA and CDR2 is FQGNSA. The CDR3 is 14 residues long. Here the CDR3 DNA reads TGTGCCAGCAGCTTAGTAGAGTACACAGATACGCAGCATTTT. Its translation: CASSLVEYTDTQHF.